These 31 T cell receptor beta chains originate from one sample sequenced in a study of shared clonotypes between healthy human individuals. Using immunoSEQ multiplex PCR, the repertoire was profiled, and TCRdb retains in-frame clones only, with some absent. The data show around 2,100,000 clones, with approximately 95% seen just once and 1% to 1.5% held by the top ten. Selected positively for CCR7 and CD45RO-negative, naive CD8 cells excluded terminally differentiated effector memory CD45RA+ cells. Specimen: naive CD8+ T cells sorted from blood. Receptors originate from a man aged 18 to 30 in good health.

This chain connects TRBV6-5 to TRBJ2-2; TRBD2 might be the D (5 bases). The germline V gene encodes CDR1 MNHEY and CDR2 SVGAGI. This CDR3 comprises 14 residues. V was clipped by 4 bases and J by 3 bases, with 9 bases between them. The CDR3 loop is CASSSGSYTGELFF. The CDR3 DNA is TGTGCCAGCAGTTCTGGGAGCTACACCGGGGAGCTGTTTTTT.

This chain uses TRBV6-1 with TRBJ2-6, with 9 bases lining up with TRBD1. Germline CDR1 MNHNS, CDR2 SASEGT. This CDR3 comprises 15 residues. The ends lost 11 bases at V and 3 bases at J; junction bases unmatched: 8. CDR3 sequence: CALGQGTDGANVLTF. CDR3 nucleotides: TGTGCCCTCGGACAGGGGACGGATGGGGCCAACGTCCTGACTTTC.

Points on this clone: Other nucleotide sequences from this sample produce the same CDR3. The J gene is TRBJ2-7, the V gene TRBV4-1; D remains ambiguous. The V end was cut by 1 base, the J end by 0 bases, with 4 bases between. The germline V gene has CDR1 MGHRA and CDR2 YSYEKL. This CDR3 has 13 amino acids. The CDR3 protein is CASSQGFSYEQYF. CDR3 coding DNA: TGCGCCAGCAGCCAAGGCTTCTCCTACGAGCAGTACTTC.

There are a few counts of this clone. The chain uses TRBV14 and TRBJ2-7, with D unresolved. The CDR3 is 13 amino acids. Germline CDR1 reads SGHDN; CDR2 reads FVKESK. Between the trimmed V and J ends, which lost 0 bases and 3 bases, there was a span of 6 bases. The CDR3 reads CASSQDYHYEQYF. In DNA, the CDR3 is TGTGCCAGCAGCCAAGACTACCACTACGAGCAGTACTTC.

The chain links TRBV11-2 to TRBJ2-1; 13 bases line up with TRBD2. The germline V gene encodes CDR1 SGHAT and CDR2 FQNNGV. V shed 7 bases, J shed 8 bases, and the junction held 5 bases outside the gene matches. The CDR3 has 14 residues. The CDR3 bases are TGTGCCAGCAAACTAGCGGGAGGGTTGGATGAGCAGTTCTTC. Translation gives CASKLAGGLDEQFF.

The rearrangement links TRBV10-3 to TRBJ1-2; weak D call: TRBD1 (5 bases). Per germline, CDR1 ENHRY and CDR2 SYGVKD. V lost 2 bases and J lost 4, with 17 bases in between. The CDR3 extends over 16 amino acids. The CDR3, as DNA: TGTGCCATCAGTGAGCCAGGGACCGAGGAGGTCTATGGCTACACCTTC. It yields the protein CAISEPGTEEVYGYTF.

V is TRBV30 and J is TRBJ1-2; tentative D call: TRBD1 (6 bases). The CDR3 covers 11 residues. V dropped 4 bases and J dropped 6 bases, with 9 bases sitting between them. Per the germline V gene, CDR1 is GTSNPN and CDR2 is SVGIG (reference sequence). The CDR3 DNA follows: TGTGCCTGGACAGGGGACAATGGCTACACCTTC. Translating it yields CAWTGDNGYTF. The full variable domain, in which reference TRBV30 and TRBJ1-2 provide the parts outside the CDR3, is SQTIHQWPATLVQPVGSPLSLECTVEGTSNPNLYWYRQAAGRGLQLLFYSVGIGQISSEVPQNLSASRPQDRQFILSSKKLLLSDSGFYLCAWTGDNGYTFGSGTRLTVV.

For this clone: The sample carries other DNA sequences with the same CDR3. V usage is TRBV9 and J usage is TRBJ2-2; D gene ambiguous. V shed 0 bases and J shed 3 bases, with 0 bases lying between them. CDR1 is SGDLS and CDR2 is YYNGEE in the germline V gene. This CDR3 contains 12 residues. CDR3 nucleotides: TGTGCCAGCAGCGTAGACACCGGGGAGCTGTTTTTT. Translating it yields CASSVDTGELFF.

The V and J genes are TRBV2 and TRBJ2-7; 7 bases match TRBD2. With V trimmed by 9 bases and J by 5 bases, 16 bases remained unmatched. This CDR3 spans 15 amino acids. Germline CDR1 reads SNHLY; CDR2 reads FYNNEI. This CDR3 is CASRKGRDRRDEQYF. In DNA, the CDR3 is TGTGCCAGTAGAAAAGGGAGGGACCGACGCGACGAGCAGTACTTC.

Here the CDR3 DNA reads TGTGCCAGCAGCGCTACCGGGGCCCGGGGGAACACTGAAGCTTTCTTT. Encoded protein: CASSATGARGNTEAFF. The rearrangement joins TRBV9 to TRBJ1-1, with D possibly being TRBD1 (5 bases). CDR1 SGDLS and CDR2 YYNGEE come from the germline V gene. This CDR3 is built from 16 residues. Trimming cost V 3 bases and J 1 base, with 16 bases left between them.

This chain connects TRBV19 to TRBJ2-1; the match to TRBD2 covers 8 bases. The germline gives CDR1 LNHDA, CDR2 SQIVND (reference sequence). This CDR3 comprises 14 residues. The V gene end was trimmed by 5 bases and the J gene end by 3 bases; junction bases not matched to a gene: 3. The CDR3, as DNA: TGTGCCAGTAGTTATAGCGGGGTCTACAATGAGCAGTTCTTC. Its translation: CASSYSGVYNEQFF. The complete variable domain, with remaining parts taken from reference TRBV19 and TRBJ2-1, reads DGGITQSPKYLFRKEGQNVTLSCEQNLNHDAMYWYRQDPGQGLRLIYYSQIVNDFQKGDIAEGYSVSREKKESFPLTVTSAQKNPTAFYLCASSYSGVYNEQFFGPGTRLTVL.

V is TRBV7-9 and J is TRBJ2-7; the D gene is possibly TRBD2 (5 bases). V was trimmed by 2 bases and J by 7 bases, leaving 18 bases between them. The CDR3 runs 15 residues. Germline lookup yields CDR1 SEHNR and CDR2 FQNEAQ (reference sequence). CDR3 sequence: CASSLSGSNEGEQYF. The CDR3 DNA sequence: TGTGCCAGCAGCTTATCGGGGAGCAACGAAGGGGAGCAGTACTTC.

CDR3 amino acids: CASQDSLSGNTIYF. The CDR3 coding sequence is TGTGCCAGCCAGGACAGCCTCTCTGGAAACACCATATATTTT. This rearrangement joins TRBV6-6 to TRBJ1-3, with TRBD1 as a possible D gene (6 bases). Germline V lookup: CDR1 MNHNY, CDR2 SVGAGI (reference sequence). The CDR3 length is 14 residues. The germline V and J ends were trimmed by 8 bases and 0 bases, with 11 bases remaining between them.

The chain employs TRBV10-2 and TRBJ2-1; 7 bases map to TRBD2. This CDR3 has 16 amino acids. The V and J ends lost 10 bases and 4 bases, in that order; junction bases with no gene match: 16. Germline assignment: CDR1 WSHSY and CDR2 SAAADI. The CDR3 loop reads CATIVEGGTVYNEQFF. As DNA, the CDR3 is TGCGCCACCATAGTGGAGGGAGGGACCGTGTACAATGAGCAGTTCTTC.

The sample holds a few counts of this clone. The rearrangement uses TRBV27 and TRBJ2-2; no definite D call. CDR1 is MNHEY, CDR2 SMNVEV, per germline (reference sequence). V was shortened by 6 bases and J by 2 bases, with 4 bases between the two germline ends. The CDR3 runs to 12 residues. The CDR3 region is CASSDNTGELFF. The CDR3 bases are TGTGCCAGCAGCGACAACACCGGGGAGCTGTTTTTT.

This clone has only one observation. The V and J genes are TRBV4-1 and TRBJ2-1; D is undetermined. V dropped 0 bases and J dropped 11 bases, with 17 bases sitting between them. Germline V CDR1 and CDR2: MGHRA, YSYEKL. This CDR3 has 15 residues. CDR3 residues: CASSQEGRFPWQQFF. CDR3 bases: TGCGCCAGCAGCCAAGAGGGTCGCTTTCCCTGGCAGCAGTTCTTC.

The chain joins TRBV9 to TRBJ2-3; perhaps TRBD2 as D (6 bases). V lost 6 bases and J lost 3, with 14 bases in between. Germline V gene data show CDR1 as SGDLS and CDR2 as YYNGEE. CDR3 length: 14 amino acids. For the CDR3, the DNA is TGTGCCAGCACGGGGGACCTTGGGACAGATACGCAGTATTTT. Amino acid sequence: CASTGDLGTDTQYF.

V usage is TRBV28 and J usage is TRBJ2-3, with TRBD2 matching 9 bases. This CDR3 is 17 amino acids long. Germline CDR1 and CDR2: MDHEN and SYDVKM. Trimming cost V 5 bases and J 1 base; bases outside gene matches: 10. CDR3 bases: TGTGCCAGCAGTCTCACCTTAGCGGGGGTCCGCACAGATACGCAGTATTTT. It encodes CASSLTLAGVRTDTQYF.

CDR3 coding DNA: TGTGCCAGCAGTTTAGGGGGACCCTTAAACAATGAGCAGTTCTTC. It codes for CASSLGGPLNNEQFF. The genes are TRBV27 and TRBJ2-1, with D perhaps given as TRBD1 or TRBD2 (5 bases each). The CDR3 loop spans 15 amino acids. Germline V gives CDR1 MNHEY, CDR2 SMNVEV (reference sequence). Trimming pared 2 bases from V and 5 bases from J, leaving 13 bases between.

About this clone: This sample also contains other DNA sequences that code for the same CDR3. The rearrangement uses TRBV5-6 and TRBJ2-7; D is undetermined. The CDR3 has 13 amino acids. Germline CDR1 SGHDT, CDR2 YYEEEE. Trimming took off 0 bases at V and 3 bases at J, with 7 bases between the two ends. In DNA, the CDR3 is TGTGCCAGCAGCTTGGTCAGAGGCTACGAGCAGTACTTC. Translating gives CASSLVRGYEQYF.

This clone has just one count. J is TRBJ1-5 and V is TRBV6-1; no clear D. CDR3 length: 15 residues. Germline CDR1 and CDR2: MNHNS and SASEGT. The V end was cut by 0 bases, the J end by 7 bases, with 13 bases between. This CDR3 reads CASSEAETGIQPQHF. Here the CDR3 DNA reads TGTGCCAGCAGTGAAGCTGAGACGGGGATCCAGCCCCAGCATTTT.

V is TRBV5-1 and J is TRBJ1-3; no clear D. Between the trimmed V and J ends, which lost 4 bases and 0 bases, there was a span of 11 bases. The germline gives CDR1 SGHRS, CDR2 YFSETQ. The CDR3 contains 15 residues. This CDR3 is CASSIDIDSGNTIYF. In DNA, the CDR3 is TGCGCCAGCAGCATAGACATAGACTCTGGAAACACCATATATTTT.

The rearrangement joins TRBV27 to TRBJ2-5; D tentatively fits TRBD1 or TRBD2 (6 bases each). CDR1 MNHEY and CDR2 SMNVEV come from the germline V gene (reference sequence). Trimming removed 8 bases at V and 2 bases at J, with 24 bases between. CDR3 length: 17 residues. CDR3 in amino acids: CASSTRGWGPLQETQYF. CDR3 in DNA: TGTGCCAGCTCCACCCGGGGGTGGGGGCCCTTACAAGAGACCCAGTACTTC.

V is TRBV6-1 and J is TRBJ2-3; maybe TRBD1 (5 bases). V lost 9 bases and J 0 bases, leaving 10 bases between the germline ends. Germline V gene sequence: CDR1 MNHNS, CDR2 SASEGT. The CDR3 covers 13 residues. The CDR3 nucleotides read TGTGCCAGGGACAACCTTAGCACAGATACGCAGTATTTT. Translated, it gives CARDNLSTDTQYF.

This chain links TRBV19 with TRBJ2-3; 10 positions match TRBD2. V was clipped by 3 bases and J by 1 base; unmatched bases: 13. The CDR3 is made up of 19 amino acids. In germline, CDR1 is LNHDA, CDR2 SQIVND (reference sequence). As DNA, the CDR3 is TGTGCCAGTAGTATCCCATACTTGGGACTAGCGAAGGGCACAGATACGCAGTATTTT. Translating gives CASSIPYLGLAKGTDTQYF.

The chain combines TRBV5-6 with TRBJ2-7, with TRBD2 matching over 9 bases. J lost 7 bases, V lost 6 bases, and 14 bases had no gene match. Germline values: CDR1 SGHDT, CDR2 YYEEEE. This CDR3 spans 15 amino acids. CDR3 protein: CASIPGAGGAWEQYF. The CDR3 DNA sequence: TGTGCCAGCATCCCGGGAGCGGGAGGAGCGTGGGAGCAGTACTTC.

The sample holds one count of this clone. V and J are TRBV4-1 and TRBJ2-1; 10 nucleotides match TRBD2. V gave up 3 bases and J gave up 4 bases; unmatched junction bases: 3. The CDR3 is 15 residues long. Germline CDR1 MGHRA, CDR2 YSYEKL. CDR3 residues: CASSQGLALYNEQFF. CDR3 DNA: TGCGCCAGCAGCCAGGGACTAGCGTTGTACAATGAGCAGTTCTTC.

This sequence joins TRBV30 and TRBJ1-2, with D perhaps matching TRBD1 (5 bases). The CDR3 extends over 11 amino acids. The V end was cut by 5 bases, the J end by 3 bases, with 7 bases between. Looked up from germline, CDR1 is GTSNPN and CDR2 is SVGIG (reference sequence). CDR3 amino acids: CAWDRYYGYTF. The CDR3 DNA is TGTGCCTGGGACAGATACTATGGCTACACCTTC. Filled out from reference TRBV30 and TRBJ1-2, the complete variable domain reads SQTIHQWPATLVQPVGSPLSLECTVEGTSNPNLYWYRQAAGRGLQLLFYSVGIGQISSEVPQNLSASRPQDRQFILSSKKLLLSDSGFYLCAWDRYYGYTFGSGTRLTVV.

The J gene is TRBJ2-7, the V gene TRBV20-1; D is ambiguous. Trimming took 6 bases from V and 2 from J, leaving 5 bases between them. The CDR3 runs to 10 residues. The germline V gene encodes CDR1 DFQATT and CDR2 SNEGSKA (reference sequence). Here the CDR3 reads CSAQAYEQYF. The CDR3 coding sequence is TGCAGTGCGCAGGCCTACGAGCAGTACTTC.

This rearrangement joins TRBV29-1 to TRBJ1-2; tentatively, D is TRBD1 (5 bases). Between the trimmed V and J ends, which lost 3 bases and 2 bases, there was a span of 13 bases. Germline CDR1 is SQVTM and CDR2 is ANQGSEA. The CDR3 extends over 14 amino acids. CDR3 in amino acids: CSVESQDINYGYTF. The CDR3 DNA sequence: TGCAGCGTTGAGTCCCAGGACATAAACTATGGCTACACCTTC.

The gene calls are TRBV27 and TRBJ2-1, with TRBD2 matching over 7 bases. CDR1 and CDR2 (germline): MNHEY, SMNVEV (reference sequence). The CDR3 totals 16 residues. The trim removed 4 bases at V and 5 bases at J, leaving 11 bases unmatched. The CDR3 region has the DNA TGTGCCAGCAGTTCTCTACGGGGGGTCTGGGACAATGAGCAGTTCTTC. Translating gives CASSSLRGVWDNEQFF.